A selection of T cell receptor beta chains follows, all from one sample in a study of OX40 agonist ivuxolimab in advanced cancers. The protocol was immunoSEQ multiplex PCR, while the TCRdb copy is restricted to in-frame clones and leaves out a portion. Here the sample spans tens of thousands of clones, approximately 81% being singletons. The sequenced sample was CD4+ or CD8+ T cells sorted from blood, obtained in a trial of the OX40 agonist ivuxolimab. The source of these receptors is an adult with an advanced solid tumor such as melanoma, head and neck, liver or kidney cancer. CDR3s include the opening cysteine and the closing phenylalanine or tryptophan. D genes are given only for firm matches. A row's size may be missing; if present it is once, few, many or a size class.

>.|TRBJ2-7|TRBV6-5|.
CATFELRNSYEQYF
TGTGCCACCTTTGAGTTGCGCAACTCCTACGAGCAGTACTTC
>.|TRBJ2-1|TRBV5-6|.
CASSLWGKGGQFF
TGTGCCAGCAGCTTATGGGGAAAGGGGGGGCAGTTCTTC
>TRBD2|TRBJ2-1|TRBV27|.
CASSRLAGGQEQFF
TGTGCCAGCTCTAGACTAGCGGGGGGGCAAGAGCAGTTCTTC
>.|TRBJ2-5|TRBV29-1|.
CSVGGGIQETQYF
TGCAGCGTGGGGGGTGGAATCCAAGAGACCCAGTACTTC
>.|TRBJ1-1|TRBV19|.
CASSIDTGNTEAFF
TGTGCCAGTAGTATAGACACAGGAAACACTGAAGCTTTCTTT
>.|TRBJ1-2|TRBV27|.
CASSLSKSGDSGHGYTF
TGTGCCAGCAGTTTATCGAAAAGTGGGGATTCGGGCCATGGCTACACCTTC
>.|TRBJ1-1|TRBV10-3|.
CAISAVGGTEAFF
TGTGCCATCAGTGCGGTCGGGGGAACTGAAGCTTTCTTT
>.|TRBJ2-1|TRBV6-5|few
CASSYSPGDEQFF
TGTGCCAGCAGTTACTCCCCAGGGGATGAGCAGTTCTTC
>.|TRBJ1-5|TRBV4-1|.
CASSHRDGVQPQHF
TGCGCCAGCAGCCACCGGGACGGGGTTCAGCCCCAGCATTTT
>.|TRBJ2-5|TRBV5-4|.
CASSFSGFQETQYF
TGTGCCAGCAGCTTCTCCGGGTTTCAAGAGACCCAGTACTTC
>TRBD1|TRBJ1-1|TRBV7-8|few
CASSQSTQGARTEAFF
TGTGCCAGCAGCCAGTCAACCCAGGGGGCAAGGACTGAAGCTTTCTTT
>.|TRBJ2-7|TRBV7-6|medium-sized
CASSTGHEQYF
TGTGCCAGCAGCACGGGACACGAGCAGTACTTC
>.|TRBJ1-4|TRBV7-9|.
CASSHGGGGEKLFF
TGTGCCAGCAGCCATGGCGGGGGCGGTGAAAAACTGTTTTTT
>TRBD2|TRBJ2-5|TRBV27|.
CASSFLTSGALGTQYF
TGTGCCAGCAGTTTCCTGACTAGCGGGGCCTTGGGGACCCAGTACTTC
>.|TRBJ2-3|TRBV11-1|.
CASSFMGADTQYF
TGTGCCAGCAGCTTTATGGGGGCAGATACGCAGTATTTT
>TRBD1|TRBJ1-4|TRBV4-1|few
CASSLDRGNEKLFF
TGCGCCAGCAGCTTGGACAGGGGTAATGAAAAACTGTTTTTT
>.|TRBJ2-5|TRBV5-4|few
CASSSWDNQETQYF
TGTGCCAGCAGCTCCTGGGACAACCAAGAGACCCAGTACTTC
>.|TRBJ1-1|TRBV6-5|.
CASSYSRRGEAFF
TGTGCCAGCAGTTACTCGAGGAGGGGTGAAGCTTTCTTT
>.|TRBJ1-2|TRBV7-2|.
CASSPPEEYYGYTF
TGTGCCAGCAGCCCCCCGGAGGAGTACTATGGCTACACCTTC
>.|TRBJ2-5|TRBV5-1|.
CASSLLGVQETQYF
TGCGCCAGCAGCTTGTTGGGGGTGCAAGAGACCCAGTACTTC
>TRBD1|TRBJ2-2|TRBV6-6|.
CASSLGQVDGELFF
TGTGCCAGCAGCCTCGGACAGGTGGACGGGGAGCTGTTTTTT
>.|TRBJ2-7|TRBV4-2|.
CASSQGSGIYEQYF
TGTGCCAGCAGCCAAGGTTCGGGAATCTACGAGCAGTACTTC
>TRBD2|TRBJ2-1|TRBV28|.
CASSLYAGGNEQFF
TGTGCCAGCAGTTTATACGCGGGGGGGAATGAGCAGTTCTTC
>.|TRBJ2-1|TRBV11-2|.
CASSLVNEQFF
TGTGCCAGCAGCCTTGTCAATGAGCAGTTCTTC
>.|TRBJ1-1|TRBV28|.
CASSLPTGAGTEAFF
TGTGCCAGCAGTTTACCGACCGGGGCCGGCACTGAAGCTTTCTTT
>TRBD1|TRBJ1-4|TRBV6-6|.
CASSPDRGTEKLFF
TGTGCCAGCAGTCCAGACAGGGGGACTGAAAAACTGTTTTTT
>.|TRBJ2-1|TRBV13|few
CASSLGGGEQFF
TGTGCCAGCAGCTTAGGGGGTGGAGAGCAGTTCTTC
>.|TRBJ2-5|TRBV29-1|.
CSVEGSGLIKGTQYF
TGCAGCGTTGAAGGGTCCGGCCTCATCAAGGGGACCCAGTACTTC
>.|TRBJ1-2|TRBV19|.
CASNSREEGPNYGYTF
TGTGCCAGTAACTCCCGGGAAGAGGGGCCTAACTATGGCTACACCTTC
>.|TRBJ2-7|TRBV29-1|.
CSVGETELYEQYF
TGCAGCGTTGGTGAAACGGAGCTCTACGAGCAGTACTTC
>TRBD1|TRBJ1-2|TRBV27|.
CASSLWGQGETGYTF
TGTGCCAGCAGTTTATGGGGGCAGGGGGAAACGGGCTACACCTTC
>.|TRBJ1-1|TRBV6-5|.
CASSYGGEGVFF
TGTGCCAGCAGTTACGGGGGCGAGGGGGTTTTCTTT
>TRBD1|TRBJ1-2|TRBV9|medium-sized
CASSDRDRGLVWGYTF
TGTGCCAGCAGCGATCGGGACAGGGGGCTCGTCTGGGGCTACACCTTC
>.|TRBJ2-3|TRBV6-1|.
CASSERVTSTDTQYF
TGTGCCAGCAGTGAACGGGTTACTTCCACAGATACGCAGTATTTT
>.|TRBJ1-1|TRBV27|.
CASSLSTYPTGSLNTEAFF
TGTGCCAGCAGTTTATCGACCTACCCGACAGGCTCGCTGAACACTGAAGCTTTCTTT
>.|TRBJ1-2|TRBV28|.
CASSLITGGYGYTF
TGTGCCAGCAGTTTAATTACAGGAGGCTATGGCTACACCTTC
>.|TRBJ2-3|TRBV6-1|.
CASSGQWDVITDTQYF
TGTGCCAGCAGTGGTCAGTGGGACGTCATCACAGATACGCAGTATTTT
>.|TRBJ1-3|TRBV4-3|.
CASSQDGASGNTIYF
TGCGCCAGCAGCCAAGACGGGGCTTCGGGAAACACCATATATTTT
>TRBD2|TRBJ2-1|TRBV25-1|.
CASAILAGGPNEQFF
TGTGCCAGCGCCATACTAGCGGGAGGGCCCAATGAGCAGTTCTTC
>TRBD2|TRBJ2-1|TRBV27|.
CASSFQGLAGGRDYNEQFF
TGTGCCAGCAGTTTCCAGGGGCTAGCGGGAGGGCGCGACTACAATGAGCAGTTCTTC
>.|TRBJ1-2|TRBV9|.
CASSGLNYGYTF
TGTGCCAGCAGTGGGTTAAACTATGGCTACACCTTC
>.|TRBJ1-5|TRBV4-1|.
CASSPANSNQPQHF
TGCGCCAGCAGCCCCGCCAATAGCAATCAGCCCCAGCATTTT
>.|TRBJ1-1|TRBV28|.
CASARGGTEAFF
TGTGCCAGCGCCAGGGGTGGCACTGAAGCTTTCTTT
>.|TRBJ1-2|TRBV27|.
CASSGTPVNYGYTF
TGTGCCAGCAGTGGTACACCAGTTAACTATGGTTACACCTTC
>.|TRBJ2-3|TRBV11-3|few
CASSPPGHTQYF
TGTGCCAGCAGCCCGCCGGGTCATACGCAGTATTTT
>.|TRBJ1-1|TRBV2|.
CASSEGQYTEAFF
TGTGCCAGCAGTGAAGGACAGTACACTGAAGCTTTCTTT
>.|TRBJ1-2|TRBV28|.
CASRPQGRHYGYTF
TGTGCCAGCAGGCCACAGGGAAGGCACTATGGCTACACCTTC
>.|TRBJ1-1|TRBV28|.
CASSLERTEAFF
TGTGCCAGCAGTTTAGAACGCACTGAAGCTTTCTTT
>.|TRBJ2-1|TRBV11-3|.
CASSSAEVRGEQFF
TGTGCCAGCAGCTCCGCAGAAGTTCGCGGGGAGCAGTTCTTC
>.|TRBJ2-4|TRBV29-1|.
CSVGGELAKNIQYF
TGCAGCGTTGGGGGGGAACTAGCCAAAAACATTCAGTACTTC